The 4 T cell receptor beta chains below all came from one sample that was sequenced in a study of cytomegalovirus exposure and HLA in healthy donors. The PCR contained 60 Vbeta and 13 Jbeta primers. Sequenced by immunoSEQ multiplex PCR; TCRdb stores in-frame clones only, minus some. The table records around 31,000 clones, about 60% of them present only once. What was sequenced was PBMCs. The source is a male donor in good health and CMV-seropositive.

This clone was seen repeatedly, ten times or more. The chain recombines TRBV6-1 with TRBJ1-2; perhaps TRBD1 as D (6 bases). Per germline, CDR1 MNHNS and CDR2 SASEGT. Trimming pared 2 bases from V and 7 bases from J, leaving 14 bases between. The CDR3 has 14 amino acids. For the CDR3, the DNA is TGTGCCAGCAGTGAAAGGTGGGGGGGCCGTGGCTACACCTTC. This gives the protein CASSERWGGRGYTF.

J is TRBJ2-7 and V is TRBV7-9; 9 positions match TRBD2. V shed 7 bases and J 6 bases; nucleotides not matched to a gene: 7. This CDR3 is 13 amino acids long. The germline CDR1 and CDR2 sequences are SEHNR and FQNEAQ (reference sequence). The CDR3 nucleotides are TGTGCCAGCAACCCCGGGACTAGCCTCGAGCAGTACTTC. This translates into CASNPGTSLEQYF. Variable domain in full (rest from reference TRBV7-9 and TRBJ2-7): DTGVSQNPRHKITKRGQNVTFRCDPISEHNRLYWYRQTLGQGPEFLTYFQNEAQLEKSRLLSDRFSAERPKGSFSTLEIQRTEQGDSAMYLCASNPGTSLEQYFGPGTRLTVT.

This clone appeared a single time. V gene TRBV18 combines with J gene TRBJ1-4, with 9 bases aligning to TRBD1. J lost 8 bases, V lost 4 bases, and 5 bases had no gene match. CDR3 length equals 14 residues. Germline-derived CDR1 and CDR2 are KGHSH and LQKENI. The CDR3 bases are TGTGCCAGCTCACGAGGGACAGGGAACGAAAAACTGTTTTTT. Translated: CASSRGTGNEKLFF.

The V gene is TRBV19, the J gene TRBJ2-7; D not certain. Trimming pared 3 bases from V and 2 bases from J, leaving 11 bases between. The CDR3 runs to 14 residues. The germline CDR1 and CDR2 sequences are LNHDA and SQIVND (reference sequence). The DNA of the CDR3 is TGTGCCAGTAGTATTAATGGCGGTGCCTACGAGCAGTACTTC. Translated, it gives CASSINGGAYEQYF.